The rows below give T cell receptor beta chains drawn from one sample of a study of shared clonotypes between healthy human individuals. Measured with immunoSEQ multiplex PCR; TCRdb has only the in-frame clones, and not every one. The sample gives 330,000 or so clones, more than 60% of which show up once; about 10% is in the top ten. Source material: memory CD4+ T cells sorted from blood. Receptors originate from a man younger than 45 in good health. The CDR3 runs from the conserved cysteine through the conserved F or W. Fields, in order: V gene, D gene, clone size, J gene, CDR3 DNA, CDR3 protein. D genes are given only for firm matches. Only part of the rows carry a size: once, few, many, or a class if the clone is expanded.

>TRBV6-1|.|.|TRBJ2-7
TGTGCCAGCAGTGAAAACCACGAGCAGTACTTC
CASSENHEQYF
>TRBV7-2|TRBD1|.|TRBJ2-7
TGTGCCAGCAGCTTAAGACAGGGCTCCTACGAGCAGTACTTC
CASSLRQGSYEQYF
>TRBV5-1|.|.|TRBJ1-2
TGCGCCAGCAGCAGCGGTGGGAGTGTCATATATGGCTACACCTTC
CASSSGGSVIYGYTF
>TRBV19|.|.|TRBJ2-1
TGTGCCAGTAGTCCCCGTGGGTCGGCAGGGCCCACATACAATGAGCAGTTCTTC
CASSPRGSAGPTYNEQFF
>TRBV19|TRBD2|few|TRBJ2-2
TGTGCCAGTAGTAGAGGACTAGCGGGAGTACGCGCCGGGGAGCTGTTTTTT
CASSRGLAGVRAGELFF
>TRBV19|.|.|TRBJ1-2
TGTGCCAGTAGTGGGGGAGGGGTGCGGAGCTATGGCTACACCTTC
CASSGGGVRSYGYTF
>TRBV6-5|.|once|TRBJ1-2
TGTGCCAGCAGCTCCTCCCGGGTCCGCTATGGCTACACCTTC
CASSSSRVRYGYTF
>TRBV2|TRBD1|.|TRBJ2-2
TGTGCCAGCAGCGTGGACAGGGGGACCGGGGAGCTGTTTTTT
CASSVDRGTGELFF
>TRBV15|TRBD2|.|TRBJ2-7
TGTGCCACCAGCAGAGATTTGGCTAGCGGACTCTACGAGCAGTACTTC
CATSRDLASGLYEQYF
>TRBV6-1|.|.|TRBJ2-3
TGTGCCAGCAGTGAAAGAGAGGCAGGGACGCAGTATTTT
CASSEREAGTQYF
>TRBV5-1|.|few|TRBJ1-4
TGCGCCAGCAGCTTGTCCACGGCGACCACTGCAACTAATGAAAAACTGTTTTTT
CASSLSTATTATNEKLFF
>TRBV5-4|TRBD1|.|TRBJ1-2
TGTGCCAGCAGCTTGTCAGGGGGGATCTATGGCTACACCTTC
CASSLSGGIYGYTF
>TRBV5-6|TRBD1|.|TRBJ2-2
TGTGCCAGCAGCCCCCAGACAGGGAGCGGCACCGGGGAGCTGTTTTTT
CASSPQTGSGTGELFF
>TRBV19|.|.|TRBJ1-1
TGTGCCAGTAGTGAGAGGGAGGGCACTGGCACTGAAGCTTTCTTT
CASSEREGTGTEAFF
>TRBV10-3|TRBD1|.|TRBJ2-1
TGTGCCATCAGTGTCGGGACAGTTCACTACAATGAGCAGTTCTTC
CAISVGTVHYNEQFF
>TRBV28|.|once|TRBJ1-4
TGTGCCAGCAGTTCATACGAAGCAACTAATGAAAAACTGTTTTTT
CASSSYEATNEKLFF
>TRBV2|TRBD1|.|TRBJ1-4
TGTGCCAGCAACCAGTGGACAGGGGTTGGTGAAAAACTGTTTTTT
CASNQWTGVGEKLFF
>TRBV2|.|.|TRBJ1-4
TGTGCCAGCAGTGAACGGAGAAATGAAAAACTGTTTTTT
CASSERRNEKLFF
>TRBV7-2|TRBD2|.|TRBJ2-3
TGTGCCAGCAGCTTAGAGGGGGCCGGGACTAGCGGGAGGGCCAGGGCGCAGTATTTT
CASSLEGAGTSGRARAQYF
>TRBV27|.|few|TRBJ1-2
TGTGCCAGCAGTTTGACCCTCTGGACAGCCAACGTCTATGGCTACACCTTC
CASSLTLWTANVYGYTF
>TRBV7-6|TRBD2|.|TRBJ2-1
TGTGCCAGCAGAAACCTAGCGGGAAACGATGAGCAGTTCTTC
CASRNLAGNDEQFF
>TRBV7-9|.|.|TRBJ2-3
TGTGCCAGCAGCTCAGTCGGGGGAGTGGGCACAGATACGCAGTATTTT
CASSSVGGVGTDTQYF
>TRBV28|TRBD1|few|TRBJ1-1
TGTGCCAGCAGTCGGACAGGGTACAACACTGAAGCTTTCTTT
CASSRTGYNTEAFF
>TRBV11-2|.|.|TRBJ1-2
TGTGCCAGCAGCTTTTCACGGGACTATGGCTACACCTTC
CASSFSRDYGYTF
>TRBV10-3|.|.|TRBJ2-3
TGTGCCATCAGGGGCTGGGACCTAGCGCAGTATTTT
CAIRGWDLAQYF
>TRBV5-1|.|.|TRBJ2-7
TGCGCCAGCAGCTTTCTACAGGGCACACCTGGTGAGCAGTACTTC
CASSFLQGTPGEQYF
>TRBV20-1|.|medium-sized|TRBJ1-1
TGCAGTGCTAGCCGGGTGACTGAAGCTTTCTTT
CSASRVTEAFF
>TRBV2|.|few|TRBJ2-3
TGTGCCAGCACCCTAGGCTGGGGCACAGATACGCAGTATTTT
CASTLGWGTDTQYF